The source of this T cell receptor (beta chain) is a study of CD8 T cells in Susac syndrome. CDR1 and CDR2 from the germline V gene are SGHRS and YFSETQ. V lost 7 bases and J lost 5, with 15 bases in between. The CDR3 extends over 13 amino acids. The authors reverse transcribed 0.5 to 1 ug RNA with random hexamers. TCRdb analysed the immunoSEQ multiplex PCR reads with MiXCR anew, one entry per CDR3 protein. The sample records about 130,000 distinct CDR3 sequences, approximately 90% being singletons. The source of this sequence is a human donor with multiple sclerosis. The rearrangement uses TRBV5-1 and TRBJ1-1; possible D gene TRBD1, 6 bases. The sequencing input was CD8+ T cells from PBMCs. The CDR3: CASEDSWGTEAFF. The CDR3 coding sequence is TGCGCCAGCGAGGACAGTTGGGGGACTGAAGCTTTCTTT.